One T cell receptor (beta chain) is described in this entry. The entry originates in a study of blood T cell repertoires in COVID-19. Study-wide background: Samples taken during acute and convalescent COVID-19 were collected in the United States, Italy and Spain. T cells, B-cell-depleted T cells, or PBMCs provided the cDNA or gDNA that served as material.

Original analysis: Amplification of reference gene primers provided the estimated nucleated cell counts. TCRdb's table, derived via immunoSEQ multiplex PCR, lists solely in-frame clones and lacks some. V and J calls and clone size are as listed in that table; D and trimming were resolved from the DNA. The sample has around 700,000 clones, 75% to 90% seen once. CDR3 length equals 13 residues. Per germline, CDR1 MDHEN and CDR2 SYDVKM. V lost 7 bases, J lost 8 bases, and 17 bases lay in between. The receptor was isolated from a woman aged 18-29 years with acute or convalescent COVID-19. The sequencing input was peripheral blood. The V and J genes are TRBV28 and TRBJ1-2; D is perhaps TRBD1 (5 bases). In nucleotides, the CDR3 is TGTGCCAGCAACTACCTGCGGGGCCGGGGCTACACCTTC. Translated: CASNYLRGRGYTF.